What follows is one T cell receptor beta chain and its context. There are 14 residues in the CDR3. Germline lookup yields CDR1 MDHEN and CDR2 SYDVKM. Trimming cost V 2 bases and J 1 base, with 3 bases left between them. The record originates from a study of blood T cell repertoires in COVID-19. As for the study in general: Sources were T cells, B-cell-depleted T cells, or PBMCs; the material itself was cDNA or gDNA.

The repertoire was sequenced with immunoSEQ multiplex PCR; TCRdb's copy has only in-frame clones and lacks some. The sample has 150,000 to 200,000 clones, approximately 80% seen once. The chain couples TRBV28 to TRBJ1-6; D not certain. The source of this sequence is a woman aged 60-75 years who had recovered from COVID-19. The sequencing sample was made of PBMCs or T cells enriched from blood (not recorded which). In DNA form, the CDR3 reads TGTGCCAGCAGTTTACGGTCCTATAATTCACCCCTCCACTTT. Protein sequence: CASSLRSYNSPLHF.